This note documents a single TCR beta chain sequence. The record originates from a study of patients and donors after allogeneic stem cell transplantation. TCRdb independently ran MiXCR on the RT-PCR reads; one entry per CDR3 protein. The table records about 160,000 distinct CDR3 sequences, 25% to 35% of them present only once. The CDR3 spans 16 residues. In germline, CDR1 is LNHNV, CDR2 YYDKDF (reference sequence). V dropped 11 bases and J dropped 0; count of bases not matched to a gene: 10. The sample consisted of blood, either unsorted or a sorted T cell fraction (not recorded which). The clonotype originates from a human donor who was either an allogeneic HSCT recipient or a stem cell or donor lymphocyte infusion donor (not recorded which). It is not recorded whose cells these are; they may come from a transplant donor. The chain employs TRBV15 and TRBJ2-2, with 9 bases matching TRBD1. DNA for the CDR3: TGTGCCGCTCGCCGGGACAGGGACGCGAACACCGGGGAGCTGTTTTTT. It encodes CAARRDRDANTGELFF.